One T cell receptor beta chain is described in this entry. Trimming stripped 2 bases from V and 0 bases from J, with 8 bases between. Germline CDR1 reads KGHSH; CDR2 reads LQKENI. This CDR3 is 15 amino acids long. As processed by the authors: Estimation of nucleated cell counts was performed using reference gene primer amplification. TCRdb keeps only in-frame clones here, not all; method: immunoSEQ multiplex PCR. D and trimming were read from the DNA, whereas the V and J calls and clone size are those reported in that table. The data contain tens of thousands of clones, 60% to 85% of them seen just once; the ten biggest clones take up 15% to 25%. This entry is derived from a study of blood T cell repertoires in COVID-19.

Sequencing used peripheral blood. The chain uses TRBV18 and TRBJ1-3; D call uncertain. This TCR was sampled from a man aged 25 to 45 with COVID-19, enrolled during active disease. CDR3 loop: CASSPAGFSGNTIYF. In DNA, the CDR3 is TGTGCCAGCTCACCAGCGGGGTTCTCTGGAAACACCATATATTTT.